Below, 9 T cell receptor beta chains from the same sample are listed, as sequenced in a study (dated by TCRdb to 2016 to 2017). Libraries were prepared through RT-PCR. The sequencing machine was an Illumina MiSeq. TCRdb itself trimmed the public reads at Q25 with fastp, ran MiXCR and retained productive beta chains. CDR3 protein duplicates are merged, each entry listing the most common genes and DNA. The sample records around 700,000 distinct CDR3 sequences, 11% to 15% of which are singletons. The ten largest clones capture about 3.6% of the sample. Sequenced material: memory CD4+ T cells from blood. The receptors were sampled from a female donor in good health, serving as a healthy control.

V gene TRBV5-4 combines with J gene TRBJ2-2; D is ambiguous. The CDR3 is 12 amino acids. Germline-derived CDR1 and CDR2 are SGHNT and YYREEE (reference sequence). The germline V and J ends were trimmed by 2 bases and 5 bases, with 4 bases remaining between them. Here the CDR3 reads CASSFLTGELFF. The CDR3 nucleotides read TGTGCCAGCAGCTTCTTGACCGGGGAGCTGTTTTTT.

This clonotype was counted only a few times. The J gene is TRBJ2-5, the V gene TRBV20-1; 10 nucleotides agree with TRBD2. The CDR3 has 14 amino acids. Germline CDR1 is DFQATT and CDR2 is SNEGSKA (reference sequence). The ends lost 4 bases at V and 5 bases at J; junction bases unmatched: 7. CDR3 in amino acids: CSANKREGGETQYF. CDR3 nucleotides: TGCAGTGCTAACAAGCGGGAGGGAGGGGAGACCCAGTACTTC.

This clonotype was counted between two and nine times. CDR3 loop: CASRPPGQGLDEQFF. The DNA for the CDR3 is TGTGCCAGCAGGCCCCCCGGACAGGGCCTCGATGAGCAGTTCTTC. The chain combines TRBV28 with TRBJ2-1; 8 bases align to TRBD1. Germline CDR1 MDHEN, CDR2 SYDVKM. With 6 bases clipped from V and 8 bases from J, the junction kept 12 bases outside the gene matches. The CDR3 totals 15 residues.

This clonotype was observed a few times. The V and J genes are TRBV5-1 and TRBJ2-5; weak D call: TRBD2 (5 bases). The length of the CDR3 is 15 residues. V lost 1 base and J lost 2, with 12 bases in between. The germline CDR1 and CDR2 sequences are SGHRS and YFSETQ. The CDR3 region is CASSLRSSPQETQYF. CDR3 in DNA: TGCGCCAGCAGCTTGCGATCTAGCCCTCAAGAGACCCAGTACTTC.

The table lists this clonotype with a few counts. V usage is TRBV30 and J usage is TRBJ1-5, with 8 positions matching TRBD1. The V segment lost 2 bases and the J segment 9 bases; nucleotides outside the gene matches: 6. This CDR3 is 13 amino acids long. CDR1 is GTSNPN and CDR2 is SVGIG in the germline V gene (reference sequence). The CDR3 bases are TGTGCCTGGAGTAAAGGACAGGGAAGGCCCCAGCATTTT. It specifies CAWSKGQGRPQHF.

The chain uses TRBV6-2 or TRBV6-3 and TRBJ2-7; 8 bases line up with TRBD1. Germline V lookup: CDR1 MNHEY, CDR2 SVGEGT. This CDR3 has 14 amino acids. The J segment lost 3 bases and the V segment lost 9 bases, leaving 10 bases of the junction unmatched. The CDR3 reads CASKTGTGGYEQYF. Here the CDR3 DNA reads TGTGCCAGTAAAACCGGGACAGGTGGCTACGAGCAGTACTTC.

Concerning this clonotype: A much more abundant neighbour one base away suggests this may be a read error. The chain has TRBV4-3 and TRBJ2-7; D is possibly TRBD1 (6 bases). Trimming took off 0 bases at V and 6 bases at J, with 18 bases between the two ends. The CDR3 is 16 amino acids. Germline V CDR1 and CDR2: LGHNA, YSLEER. As DNA, the CDR3 is TGCGCCAGCAGCCAAGAGCGGCAGGGGTTTTTCTGCGAGCAGTACTTC. Its translation is CASSQERQGFFCEQYF.

The rearrangement links TRBV12-3 or TRBV12-4 to TRBJ2-7; a possible D gene is TRBD1 (6 bases). This CDR3 spans 15 amino acids. Trimming stripped 0 bases from V and 7 bases from J, with 16 bases between. CDR3 protein: CASSLAQGAWREQYF. The CDR3 DNA follows: TGTGCCAGCAGTTTAGCACAGGGCGCGTGGAGGGAGCAGTACTTC.

This clonotype was detected a few times. The chain carries TRBV4-3 and TRBJ2-7; 7 bases fit TRBD1. Trimming removed 3 bases from V and 6 bases from J; junction bases left unmatched: 5. The CDR3 runs to 13 residues. Germline lookup yields CDR1 LGHNA and CDR2 YSLEER. The DNA of the CDR3 is TGCGCCAGCAGCCAGGAGTACAGGGGCGAGCAGTACTTC. It is translated as CASSQEYRGEQYF.